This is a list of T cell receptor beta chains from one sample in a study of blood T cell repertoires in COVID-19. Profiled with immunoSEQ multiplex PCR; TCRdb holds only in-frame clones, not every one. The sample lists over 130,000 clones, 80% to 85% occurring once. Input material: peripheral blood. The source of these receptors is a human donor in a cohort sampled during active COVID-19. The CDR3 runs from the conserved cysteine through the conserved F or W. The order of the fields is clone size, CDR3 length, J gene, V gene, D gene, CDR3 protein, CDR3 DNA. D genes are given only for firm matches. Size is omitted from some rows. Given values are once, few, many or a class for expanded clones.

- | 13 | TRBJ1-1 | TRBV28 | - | CASSPRRATEAFF | TGTGCCAGCAGCCCCCGGCGGGCCACTGAAGCTTTCTTT
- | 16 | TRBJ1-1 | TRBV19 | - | CASSIDRGRQNTEAFF | TGTGCCAGTAGTATAGATCGGGGGAGGCAGAACACTGAAGCTTTCTTT
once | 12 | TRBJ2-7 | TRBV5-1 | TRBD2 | CASSWGTNEQYF | TGCGCCAGCAGCTGGGGGACTAATGAGCAGTACTTC
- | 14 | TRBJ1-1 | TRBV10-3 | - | CAISETGTTTEAFF | TGTGCCATCAGTGAGACAGGGACCACCACTGAAGCTTTCTTT
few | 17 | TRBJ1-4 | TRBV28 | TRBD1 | CASSPSGTGLGQEKLFF | TGTGCCAGCAGTCCTAGTGGGACAGGGCTCGGGCAGGAAAAACTGTTTTTT
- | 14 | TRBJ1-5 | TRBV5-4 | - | CASSLGGENQPQHF | TGTGCCAGCAGCTTAGGAGGGGAAAATCAGCCCCAGCATTTT
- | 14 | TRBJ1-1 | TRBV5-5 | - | CASSLSMANTEAFF | TGTGCCAGCAGCTTGAGTATGGCTAACACTGAAGCTTTCTTT
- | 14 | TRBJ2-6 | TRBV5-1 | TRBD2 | CASSQGLFANVLTF | TGCGCCAGCAGCCAGGGACTATTCGCCAACGTCCTGACTTTC
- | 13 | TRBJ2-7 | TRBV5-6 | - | CASSHGRGYEQYF | TGTGCCAGCAGCCACGGCAGGGGCTACGAGCAGTACTTC
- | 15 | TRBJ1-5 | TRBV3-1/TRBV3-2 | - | CASSQERYSNQPQHF | TGTGCCAGCAGCCAAGAGAGGTATAGCAATCAGCCCCAGCATTTT
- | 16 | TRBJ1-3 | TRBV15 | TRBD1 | CATSRGGQYSGNTIYF | TGTGCCACCAGCAGGGGGGGACAGTACTCTGGAAACACCATATATTTT
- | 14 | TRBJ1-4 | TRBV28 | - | CASSRVGVGEKLFF | TGTGCCAGCAGCCGGGTGGGTGTAGGTGAAAAACTGTTTTTT
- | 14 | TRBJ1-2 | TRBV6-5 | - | CASTPSGRNYGYTF | TGTGCCAGCACCCCGTCGGGGAGGAACTATGGCTACACCTTC
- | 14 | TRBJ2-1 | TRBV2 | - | CASAIGGPYNEQFF | TGTGCCAGCGCAATCGGGGGGCCCTACAATGAGCAGTTCTTC
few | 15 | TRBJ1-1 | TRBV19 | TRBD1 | CASRTQQGAGTEAFF | TGTGCCAGTAGAACCCAACAGGGGGCTGGCACTGAAGCTTTCTTT
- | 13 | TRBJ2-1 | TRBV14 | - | CASSQIRGGEQFF | TGTGCCAGCAGCCAAATAAGGGGCGGTGAGCAGTTCTTC
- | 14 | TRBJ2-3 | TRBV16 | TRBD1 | CASSHGQGIGTQYF | TGTGCCAGCAGCCATGGACAGGGTATTGGCACGCAGTATTTT
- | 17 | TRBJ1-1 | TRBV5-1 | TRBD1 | CASSLQGLLGGNTEAFF | TGCGCCAGCAGCTTACAGGGGTTGTTAGGTGGGAACACTGAAGCTTTCTTT
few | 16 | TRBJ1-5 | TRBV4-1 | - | CASSQASTGYGQPQHF | TGCGCCAGCAGCCAGGCCTCCACAGGGTACGGGCAGCCCCAGCATTTT
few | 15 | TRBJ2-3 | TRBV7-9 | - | CASSLVIRGTDTQYF | TGTGCCAGCAGCTTAGTCATACGGGGAACAGATACGCAGTATTTT
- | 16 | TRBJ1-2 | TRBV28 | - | CASTLEGGDWNYGYTF | TGTGCCAGCACCTTGGAGGGAGGGGACTGGAACTATGGCTACACCTTC
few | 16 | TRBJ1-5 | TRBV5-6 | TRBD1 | CASSSGQLYSNQPQHF | TGTGCCAGCAGCTCGGGACAGCTGTATAGCAATCAGCCCCAGCATTTT
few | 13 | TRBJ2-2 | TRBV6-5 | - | CASSPIPTGELFF | TGTGCCAGCAGTCCAATCCCAACCGGGGAGCTGTTTTTT
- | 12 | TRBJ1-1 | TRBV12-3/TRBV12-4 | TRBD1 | CASSPGQGHAFF | TGTGCCAGCAGTCCCGGACAGGGCCATGCTTTCTTT
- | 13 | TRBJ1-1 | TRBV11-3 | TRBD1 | CASSPTGAPEAFF | TGTGCCAGCAGCCCAACAGGGGCGCCTGAAGCTTTCTTT
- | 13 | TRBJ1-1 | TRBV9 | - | CASSVKSGTEAFF | TGTGCCAGCAGCGTCAAGTCGGGCACTGAAGCTTTCTTT
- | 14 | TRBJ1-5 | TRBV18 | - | CASSLDNDNQPQHF | TGTGCCAGCTCACTGGACAACGACAATCAGCCCCAGCATTTT
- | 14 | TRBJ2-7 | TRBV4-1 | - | CASSSNNRVGEQYF | TGCGCCAGCAGCTCAAACAACCGGGTTGGTGAGCAGTACTTC
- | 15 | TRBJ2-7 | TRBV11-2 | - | CASSGGRGRLYEQYF | TGTGCCAGCAGCGGGGGTAGGGGGAGACTCTACGAGCAGTACTTC
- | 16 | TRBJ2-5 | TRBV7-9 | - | CASSLGGGRSQETQYF | TGTGCCAGCAGCTTAGGCGGGGGCCGGAGCCAAGAGACCCAGTACTTC
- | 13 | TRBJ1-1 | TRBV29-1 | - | CSSIRGLNTEAFF | TGCAGCTCCATCCGCGGTCTGAACACTGAAGCTTTCTTT
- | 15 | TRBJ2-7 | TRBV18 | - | CASSPPNSISYEQYF | TGTGCCAGCTCACCACCGAACAGTATTTCCTACGAGCAGTACTTC
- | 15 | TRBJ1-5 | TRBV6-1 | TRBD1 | CASSEGGTVNQPQHF | TGTGCCAGCAGTGAAGGGGGGACAGTCAATCAGCCCCAGCATTTT
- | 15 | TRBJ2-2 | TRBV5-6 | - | CASSLTETNTGELFF | TGTGCCAGCAGCCTAACAGAGACGAACACCGGGGAGCTGTTTTTT
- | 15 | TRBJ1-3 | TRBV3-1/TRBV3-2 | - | CASRDRGFSGNTIYF | TGTGCCAGCAGGGATAGAGGGTTCTCTGGAAACACCATATATTTT
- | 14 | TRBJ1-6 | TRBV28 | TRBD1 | CATYRGSYNSPLHF | TGTGCGACCTACAGGGGTTCCTATAATTCACCCCTCCACTTT
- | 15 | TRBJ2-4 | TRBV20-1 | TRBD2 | CSASPAGRDKNIQYF | TGCAGTGCTAGTCCGGCAGGGAGGGACAAAAACATTCAGTACTTC